The 2 T cell receptor beta chains in this list originate from one sample, sequenced in a study of blood T cells in healthy people across ages. For the second PCR, which ran for roughly 6 to 12 cycles, a sample-barcoded 5' primer and a J-beta primer mix were used. TCRdb reprocessed the 5' RACE reads via MiXCR and lists one record per CDR3 protein. The repertoire holds about 640,000 distinct CDR3 sequences, with approximately 59% as singletons. Sequencing was performed on blood. These receptors were collected from a man between 60 and 75 years old in good health.

Details on this clonotype: At one end the junction does not follow the germline gene, possibly because of a read error. The V and J genes are TRBV7-2 and TRBJ2-7, with 9 bases that match TRBD1. The germline CDR1 and CDR2 sequences are SGHTA and FQGNSA. There are 14 residues in the CDR3. In nucleotides, the CDR3 is TGTGCCAGCAGCCCCGGACAGGGGTCCTGCGAGCAGTACTTC. It encodes CASSPGQGSCEQYF.

This clonotype was picked up one time. The rearrangement links TRBV4-2 to TRBJ2-1, with 7 bases fitting TRBD1. V lost 0 bases, J lost 4 bases, and 6 bases stayed unmatched. The germline V gene encodes CDR1 LGHNA and CDR2 YNFKEQ. This CDR3 region has 16 residues. The CDR3 DNA reads TGTGCCAGCAGCCAAGAGGAACAGGGGTTTTACAATGAGCAGTTCTTC. It yields the protein CASSQEEQGFYNEQFF.